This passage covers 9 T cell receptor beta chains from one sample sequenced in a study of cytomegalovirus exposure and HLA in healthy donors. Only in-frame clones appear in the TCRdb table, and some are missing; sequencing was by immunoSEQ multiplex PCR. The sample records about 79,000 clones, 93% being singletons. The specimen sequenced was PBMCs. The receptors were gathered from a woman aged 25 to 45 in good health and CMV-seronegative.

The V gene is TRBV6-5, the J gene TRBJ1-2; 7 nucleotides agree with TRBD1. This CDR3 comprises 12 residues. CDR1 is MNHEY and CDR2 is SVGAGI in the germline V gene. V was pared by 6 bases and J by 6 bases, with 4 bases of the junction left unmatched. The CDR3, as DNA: TGTGCCAGCAGGGACAGGCCGGATGGCTACACCTTC. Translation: CASRDRPDGYTF.

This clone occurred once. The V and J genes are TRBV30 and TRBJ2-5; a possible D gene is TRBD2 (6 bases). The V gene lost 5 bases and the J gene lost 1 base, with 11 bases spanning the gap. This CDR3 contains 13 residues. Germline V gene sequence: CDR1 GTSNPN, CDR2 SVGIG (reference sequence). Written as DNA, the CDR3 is TGTGCCTGGTCGTACGGGAGCCAAGAGACCCAGTACTTC. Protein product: CAWSYGSQETQYF. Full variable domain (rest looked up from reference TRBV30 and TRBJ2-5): SQTIHQWPATLVQPVGSPLSLECTVEGTSNPNLYWYRQAAGRGLQLLFYSVGIGQISSEVPQNLSASRPQDRQFILSSKKLLLSDSGFYLCAWSYGSQETQYFGPGTRLLVL.

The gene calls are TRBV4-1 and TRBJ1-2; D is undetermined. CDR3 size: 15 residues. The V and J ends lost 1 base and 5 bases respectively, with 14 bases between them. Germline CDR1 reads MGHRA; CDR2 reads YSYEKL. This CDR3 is CASSQGGAPLYGYTF. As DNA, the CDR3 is TGCGCCAGCAGCCAAGGCGGTGCCCCGTTATATGGCTACACCTTC.

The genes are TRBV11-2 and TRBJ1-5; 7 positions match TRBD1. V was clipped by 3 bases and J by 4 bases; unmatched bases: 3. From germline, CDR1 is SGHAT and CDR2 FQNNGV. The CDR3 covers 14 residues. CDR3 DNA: TGTGCCAGCAGCTTTGCAGGGGGAAATCAGCCCCAGCATTTT. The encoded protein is CASSFAGGNQPQHF.

The CDR3 DNA follows: TGTGCCAGCAGTGGACCGACAGGCAGTGTTGCTGAAGCTTTCTTT. Its protein product is CASSGPTGSVAEAFF. The V call is TRBV6-1, the J call TRBJ1-1, with D maybe TRBD1 (6 bases). The CDR3 runs to 15 residues. The V gene lost 4 bases and the J gene lost 6 bases, with 18 bases spanning the gap. Germline V gives CDR1 MNHNS, CDR2 SASEGT.

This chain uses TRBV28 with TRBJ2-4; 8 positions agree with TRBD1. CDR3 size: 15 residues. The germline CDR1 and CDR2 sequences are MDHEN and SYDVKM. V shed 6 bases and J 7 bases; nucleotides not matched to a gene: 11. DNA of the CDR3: TGTGCCAGCAGCGCGACAGGGGAAGGACGTAACATTCAGTACTTC. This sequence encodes CASSATGEGRNIQYF.

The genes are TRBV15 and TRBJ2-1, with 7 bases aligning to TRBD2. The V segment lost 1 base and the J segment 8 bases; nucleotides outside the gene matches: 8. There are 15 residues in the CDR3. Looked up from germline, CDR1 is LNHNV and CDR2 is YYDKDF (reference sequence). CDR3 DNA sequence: TGTGCCACCAGCAGAGGAGGGGCGGGAGAACATGAGCAGTTCTTC. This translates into CATSRGGAGEHEQFF.

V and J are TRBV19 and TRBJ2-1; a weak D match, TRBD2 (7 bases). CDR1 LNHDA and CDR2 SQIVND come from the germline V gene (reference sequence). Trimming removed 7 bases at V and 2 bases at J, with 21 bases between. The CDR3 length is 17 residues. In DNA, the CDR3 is TGTGCCAGTACCGATCGGGCGGGGGCTGTCACCTACAATGAGCAGTTCTTC. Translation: CASTDRAGAVTYNEQFF.

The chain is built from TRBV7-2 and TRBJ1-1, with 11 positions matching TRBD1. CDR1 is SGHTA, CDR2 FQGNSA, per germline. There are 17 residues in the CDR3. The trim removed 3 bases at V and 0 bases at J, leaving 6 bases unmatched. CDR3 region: CASSFLGQGAMNTEAFF. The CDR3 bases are TGTGCCAGCAGCTTTCTAGGACAGGGGGCCATGAACACTGAAGCTTTCTTT. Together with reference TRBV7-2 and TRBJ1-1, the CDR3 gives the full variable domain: GAGVSQSPSNKVTEKGKDVELRCDPISGHTALYWYRQSLGQGLEFLIYFQGNSAPDKSGLPSDRFSAERTGGSVSTLTIQRTQQEDSAVYLCASSFLGQGAMNTEAFFGQGTRLTVV.